These T cell receptor beta chains were read from a single sample in a study of identical twins. Each CDR3 protein is one row after TCRdb ran MiXCR on the 5' RACE reads. The data contain under 300,000 distinct CDR3 sequences, 6.5% of them singletons. These data also formed part of another study, on T cells expressing NK-cell markers.

The sample comprised CD8+ T cells sorted from blood. These receptors were obtained from a young woman in good health. The CDR3 runs from the conserved cysteine through the conserved F or W. D genes are given only for firm matches. Some rows have no size entry. The others give once, few or many, or a class for an expanded clone.

v_gene	abundance	j_gene	d_gene	CDR3nt	CDR3aa
TRBV27	few	TRBJ2-3	-	TGTGCCAGCAGTTTTTTGGGGGGAGGGGGAGCAGATACGCAGTATTTT	CASSFLGGGGADTQYF
TRBV12-3/TRBV12-4	many	TRBJ1-5	-	TGTGCCAGCAGTTTGGGGGGGAGTCAGCCCCAGCATTTT	CASSLGGSQPQHF
TRBV27	-	TRBJ2-1	-	TGTGCCAGCAGTTTAGTTCTCTCCGTTGAGCAGTTCTTC	CASSLVLSVEQFF
TRBV5-1	-	TRBJ2-7	-	TGCGCCAGCAGTCCGCCGTCCAGTAACTCCTACGAGCAGTACTTC	CASSPPSSNSYEQYF
TRBV20-1	few	TRBJ2-7	TRBD1	TGCAGTGCTAGAGATCCCGGCACAGGGGTTACCTACGAGCAGTACTTC	CSARDPGTGVTYEQYF
TRBV5-1	many	TRBJ1-3	-	TGCGCCAGCAGCTTGGTGGCGTTCTCTGGAAACACCATATATTTT	CASSLVAFSGNTIYF
TRBV10-2	few	TRBJ2-7	-	TGCGCCATCTCGACTAGTTCCTACGAGCAGTACTTC	CAISTSSYEQYF
TRBV27	few	TRBJ2-1	TRBD2	TGTGCCAGCAGTTCAGGAGCGGGAGCCTACAATGAGCAGTTCTTC	CASSSGAGAYNEQFF
TRBV11-2	-	TRBJ2-7	-	TGTGCCAGCAGCTTCGGGGCCGGACTTTCCTACGAGCAGTACTTC	CASSFGAGLSYEQYF
TRBV7-9	few	TRBJ2-3	-	TGTGCCAGCAGCTCCGCCGTTTCTATGGCTAGCACAGATACGCAGTATTTT	CASSSAVSMASTDTQYF
TRBV5-6	few	TRBJ2-3	-	TGTGCCAGCAGCCCATTGCCCCAGGAGGGCACAGATACGCAGTATTTT	CASSPLPQEGTDTQYF
TRBV20-1	many	TRBJ1-1	-	TGCAGTGCTAGATCTTCGGTGGATGTCACTGAAGCTTTCTTT	CSARSSVDVTEAFF
TRBV9	few	TRBJ2-1	TRBD2	TGTGCCAGCAGCGAGCGGGGTAGAGAGATAGGGAATGAGCAGTTCTTC	CASSERGREIGNEQFF
TRBV7-9	many	TRBJ1-1	-	TGTGCCAGCAGCCCCCCCTCGCGGACTGAAGCTTTCTTT	CASSPPSRTEAFF
TRBV11-2	many	TRBJ2-3	-	TGTGCCAGCAGCCCCATGACCCGGGCCCATAGCACAGATACGCAGTATTTT	CASSPMTRAHSTDTQYF
TRBV7-9	many	TRBJ2-5	-	TGTGCCAGCAGCTCCCCCCTAGAGGAGGGAGAGACCCAGTACTTC	CASSSPLEEGETQYF
TRBV28	few	TRBJ2-5	-	TGTGCCAGCAGTTCCCTATTGGAGGGGGAGTGGACCCAGTACTTC	CASSSLLEGEWTQYF
TRBV2	few	TRBJ1-1	-	TGTGCCAGCAGTGGGCCGGCCGTAGCTTTCTTT	CASSGPAVAFF
TRBV2	-	TRBJ2-7	-	TGTGCCAGCCAGGACGAGTCCTACGAGCAGTACTTC	CASQDESYEQYF